The next 3 T cell receptor beta chains were all read from a single sample in a study of CD8 T cells in ankylosing spondylitis. Study-wide findings and caveats: Blood from ankylosing spondylitis patients appeared to carry a characteristic roughly 8-variant TCR beta motif.

Their recognized antigens are unknown. TCRdb re-called the 5' RACE reads with MiXCR, one entry per CDR3 protein. The data contain fewer than 450,000 distinct CDR3 sequences, approximately 17% of them singletons. Sequenced: blood, either unsorted or a sorted T cell fraction (not recorded which). The source is a male donor with ankylosing spondylitis.

In this sample, this clonotype turned up a few times. The rearrangement uses TRBV5-1 and TRBJ2-7; D is unclear. The V gene lost 3 bases and the J gene lost 2 bases, with 9 bases spanning the gap. This CDR3 comprises 13 residues. The V gene's germline CDR1 is SGHRS and CDR2 YFSETQ. CDR3 coding DNA: TGCGCCAGCAGCTCCGAACAGCCCTACGAGCAGTACTTC. Its protein is CASSSEQPYEQYF.

This clonotype has at least ten counts. The CDR3 reads CASSGEGQGAGEQYF. The DNA of the CDR3 is TGTGCCAGCAGCGGGGAGGGACAGGGGGCAGGGGAGCAGTACTTC. The rearrangement joins TRBV9 to TRBJ2-7, with 12 nucleotides matching TRBD1. The CDR3 has 15 residues. Losses at the gene ends were 3 bases for V and 7 bases for J; bases not matched to a gene: 8. CDR1 and CDR2 (germline): SGDLS, YYNGEE.

This clonotype was seen ten or more times. The chain employs TRBV4-2 and TRBJ2-1; D not certain. CDR3 length: 14 residues. Germline V gene sequence: CDR1 LGHNA, CDR2 YNFKEQ. The ends were cut back, 1 base at V and 4 bases at J, with 8 bases in the middle. This CDR3 is CASSQGEAYNEQFF. The CDR3 coding sequence is TGTGCCAGCAGCCAAGGTGAAGCGTACAATGAGCAGTTCTTC.